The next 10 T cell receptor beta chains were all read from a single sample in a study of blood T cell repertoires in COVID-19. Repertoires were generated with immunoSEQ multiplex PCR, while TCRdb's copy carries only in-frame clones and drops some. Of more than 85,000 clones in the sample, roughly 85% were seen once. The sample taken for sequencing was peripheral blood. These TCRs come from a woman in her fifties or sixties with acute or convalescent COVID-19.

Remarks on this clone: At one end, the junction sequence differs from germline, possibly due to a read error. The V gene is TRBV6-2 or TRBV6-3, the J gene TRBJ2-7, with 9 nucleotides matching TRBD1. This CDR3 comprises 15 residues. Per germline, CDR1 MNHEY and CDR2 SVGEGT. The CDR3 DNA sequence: TGTGCCAGCAGTTACTTCCGGGACAGGGACCCCAGCGGTAACTTC. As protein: CASSYFRDRDPSGNF.

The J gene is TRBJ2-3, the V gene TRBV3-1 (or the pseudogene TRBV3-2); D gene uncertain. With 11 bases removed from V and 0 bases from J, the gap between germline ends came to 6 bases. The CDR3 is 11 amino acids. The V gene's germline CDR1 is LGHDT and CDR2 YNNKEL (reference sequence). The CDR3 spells CASTSTDTQYF. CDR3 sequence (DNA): TGTGCCTCCACTAGCACAGATACGCAGTATTTT.

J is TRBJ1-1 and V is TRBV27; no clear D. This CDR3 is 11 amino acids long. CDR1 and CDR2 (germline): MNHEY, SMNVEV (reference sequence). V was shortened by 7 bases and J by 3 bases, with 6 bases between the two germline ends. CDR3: CASISYTEAFF. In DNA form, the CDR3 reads TGTGCCAGCATAAGCTACACTGAAGCTTTCTTT.

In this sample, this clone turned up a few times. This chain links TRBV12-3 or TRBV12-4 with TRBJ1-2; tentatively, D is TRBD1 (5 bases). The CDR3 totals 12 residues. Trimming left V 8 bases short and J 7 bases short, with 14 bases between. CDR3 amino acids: CASYQGVAGYTF. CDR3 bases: TGTGCCAGCTATCAGGGCGTAGCTGGCTACACCTTC.

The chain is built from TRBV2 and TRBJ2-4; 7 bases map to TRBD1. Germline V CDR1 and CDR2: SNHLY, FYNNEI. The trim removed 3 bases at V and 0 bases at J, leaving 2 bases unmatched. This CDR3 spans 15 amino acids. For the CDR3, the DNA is TGTGCCAGCAGTGAGCCAGGGGGAGCCAAAAACATTCAGTACTTC. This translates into CASSEPGGAKNIQYF.

The DNA of the CDR3 is TGCGCCAGCACCTCCGGGACTAGCGGTTCGCACACAGATACGCAGTATTTT. Amino acids: CASTSGTSGSHTDTQYF. The chain couples TRBV10-2 to TRBJ2-3; TRBD2 matches at 11 bases. Per the germline V gene, CDR1 is WSHSY and CDR2 is SAAADI. V dropped 7 bases and J dropped 2; count of bases not matched to a gene: 11. The CDR3 sequence is 17 residues long.

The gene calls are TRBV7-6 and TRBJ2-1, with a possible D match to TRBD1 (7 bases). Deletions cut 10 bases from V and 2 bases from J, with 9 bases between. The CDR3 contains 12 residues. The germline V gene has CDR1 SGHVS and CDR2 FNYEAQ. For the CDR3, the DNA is TGTGCCACAGGGGGGACCTACAATGAGCAGTTCTTC. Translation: CATGGTYNEQFF.

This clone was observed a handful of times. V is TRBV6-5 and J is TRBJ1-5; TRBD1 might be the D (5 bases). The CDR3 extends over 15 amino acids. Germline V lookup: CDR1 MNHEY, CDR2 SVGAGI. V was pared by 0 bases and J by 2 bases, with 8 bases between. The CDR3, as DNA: TGTGCCAGCAGTTACTCAGGGGAAGGCAATCAGCCCCAGCATTTT. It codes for CASSYSGEGNQPQHF.

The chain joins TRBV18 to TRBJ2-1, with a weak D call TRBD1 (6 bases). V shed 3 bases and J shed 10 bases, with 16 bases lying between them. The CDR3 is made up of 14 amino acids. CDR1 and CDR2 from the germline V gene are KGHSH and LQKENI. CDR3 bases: TGTGCCAGCTCACCGGGGCAGGGGACGGTCGAGCAGTTCTTC. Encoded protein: CASSPGQGTVEQFF.

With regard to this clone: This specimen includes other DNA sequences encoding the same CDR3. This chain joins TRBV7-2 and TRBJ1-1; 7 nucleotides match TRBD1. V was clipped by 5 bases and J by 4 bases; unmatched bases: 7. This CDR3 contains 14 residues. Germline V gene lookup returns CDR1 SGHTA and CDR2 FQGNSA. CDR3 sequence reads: CASSPGGGRTEAFF. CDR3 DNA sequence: TGTGCCAGCAGCCCAGGGGGTGGTCGCACTGAAGCTTTCTTT.